The 5 T cell receptor beta chains listed next were all sequenced from one sample in a study of T cell changes during pregnancy in multiple sclerosis. Profiling relied on immunoSEQ multiplex PCR, and the TCRdb table lists in-frame clones only, not all of them. There are about 55,000 clones in the sample; roughly 94% occur only once, and about 3% lies in the top ten. The sample here was CD8+ T cells from peripheral blood mononuclear cells, taken in the third trimester of pregnancy. These receptors were taken from a female donor with multiple sclerosis, enrolled in a pregnancy study.

This clone was observed a single time. The rearrangement uses TRBV6-4 and TRBJ2-3, with TRBD2 matching 9 bases. With V trimmed by 2 bases and J by 4 bases, 4 bases remained unmatched. From germline, CDR1 is MRHNA and CDR2 SNTAGT. CDR3 length: 15 amino acids. The CDR3 loop reads CASSDIAGAADTQYF. For the CDR3, the DNA is TGTGCCAGCAGTGACATAGCGGGAGCGGCAGATACGCAGTATTTT.

V is TRBV25-1 and J is TRBJ1-4; 7 bases are shared with TRBD1. The ends lost 3 bases at V and 5 bases at J; junction bases unmatched: 3. This CDR3 comprises 14 residues. CDR1 is MGHDK, CDR2 SYGVNS, per germline. The CDR3 loop reads CASSEGRGNEKLFF. The CDR3 coding sequence is TGTGCCAGCAGTGAGGGCAGGGGGAATGAAAAACTGTTTTTT.

The rearrangement joins TRBV6-5 to TRBJ2-5; 11 bases are a match to TRBD1. The CDR3 spans 16 residues. Germline CDR1 is MNHEY and CDR2 is SVGAGI. V lost 3 bases and J lost 4; bases outside the gene matches: 7. The CDR3 loop is CASSYSSGTGGETQYF. Written as DNA, the CDR3 is TGTGCCAGCAGTTATTCCTCCGGGACAGGGGGAGAGACCCAGTACTTC.

The rearrangement links TRBV28 to TRBJ2-7, with D possibly matching TRBD2 (5 bases). V gave up 3 bases and J gave up 1 base, with 10 bases separating them. Germline V gene sequence: CDR1 MDHEN, CDR2 SYDVKM. The CDR3 extends over 14 amino acids. The CDR3 DNA is TGTGCCAGCAGTTTGGTGGGAGCATCCTACGAGCAGTACTTC. Protein sequence: CASSLVGASYEQYF.

This rearrangement joins TRBV30 to TRBJ1-4; 8 nucleotides line up with TRBD1. Trimming cost V 3 bases and J 0 bases; bases outside gene matches: 6. The CDR3 runs 16 residues. Germline CDR1 reads GTSNPN; CDR2 reads SVGIG (reference sequence). The CDR3 DNA reads as TGTGCCTGGAGAGGGACAGGTCTTGCAACTAATGAAAAACTGTTTTTT. Encoded protein: CAWRGTGLATNEKLFF.